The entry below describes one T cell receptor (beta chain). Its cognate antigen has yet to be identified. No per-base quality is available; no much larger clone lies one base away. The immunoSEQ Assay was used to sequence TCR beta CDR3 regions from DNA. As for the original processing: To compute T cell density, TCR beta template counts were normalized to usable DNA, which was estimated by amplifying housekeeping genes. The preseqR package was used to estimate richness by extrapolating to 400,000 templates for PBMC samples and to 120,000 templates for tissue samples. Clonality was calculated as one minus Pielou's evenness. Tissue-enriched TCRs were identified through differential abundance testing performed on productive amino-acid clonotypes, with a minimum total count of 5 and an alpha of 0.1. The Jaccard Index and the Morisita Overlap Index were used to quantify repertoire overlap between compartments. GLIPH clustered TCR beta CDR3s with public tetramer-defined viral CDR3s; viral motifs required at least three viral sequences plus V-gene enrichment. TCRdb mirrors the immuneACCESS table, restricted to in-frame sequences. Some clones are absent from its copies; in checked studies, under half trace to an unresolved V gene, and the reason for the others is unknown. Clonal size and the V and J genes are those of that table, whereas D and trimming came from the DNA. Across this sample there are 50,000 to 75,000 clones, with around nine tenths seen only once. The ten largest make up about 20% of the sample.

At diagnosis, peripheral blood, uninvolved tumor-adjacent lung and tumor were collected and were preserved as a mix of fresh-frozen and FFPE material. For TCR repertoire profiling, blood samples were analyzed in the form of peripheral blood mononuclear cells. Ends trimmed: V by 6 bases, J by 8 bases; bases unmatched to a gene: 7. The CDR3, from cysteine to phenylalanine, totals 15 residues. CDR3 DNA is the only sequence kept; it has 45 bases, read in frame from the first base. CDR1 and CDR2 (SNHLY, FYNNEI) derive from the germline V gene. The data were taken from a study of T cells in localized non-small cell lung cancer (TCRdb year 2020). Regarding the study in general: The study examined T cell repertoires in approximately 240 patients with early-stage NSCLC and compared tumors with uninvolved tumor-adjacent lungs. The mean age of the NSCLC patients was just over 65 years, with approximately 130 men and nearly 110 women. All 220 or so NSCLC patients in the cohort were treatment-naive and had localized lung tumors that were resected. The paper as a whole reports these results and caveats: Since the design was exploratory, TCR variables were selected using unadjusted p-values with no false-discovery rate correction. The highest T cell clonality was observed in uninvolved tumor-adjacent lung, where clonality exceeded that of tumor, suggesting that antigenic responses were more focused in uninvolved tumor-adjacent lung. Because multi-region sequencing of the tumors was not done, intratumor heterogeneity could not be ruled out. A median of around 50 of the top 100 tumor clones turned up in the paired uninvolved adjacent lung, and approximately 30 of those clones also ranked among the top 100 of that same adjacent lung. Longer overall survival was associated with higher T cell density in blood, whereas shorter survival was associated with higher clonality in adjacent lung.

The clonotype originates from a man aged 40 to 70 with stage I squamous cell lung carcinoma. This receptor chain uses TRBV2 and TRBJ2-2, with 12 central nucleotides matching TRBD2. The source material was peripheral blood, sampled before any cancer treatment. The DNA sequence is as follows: TGTGCCAGCAGCGTTCTAGCGGGAGGGCCAGGGGAGCTGTTTTTT. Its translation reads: CASSVLAGGPGELFF.